A single sample gave rise to the 10 T cell receptor beta chains below, sequenced in a study of shared clonotypes between healthy human individuals. TCRdb keeps only in-frame clones here, not all; method: immunoSEQ multiplex PCR. The repertoire holds hundreds of thousands of clones, with 74% as singletons. The sequenced sample consisted of memory CD4+ T cells sorted from blood. Documented subset: CD45RA-negative fraction. The receptors originated from a woman aged 30 to 39 in good health.

This clone has more than one count but fewer than ten. The V call is TRBV18, the J call TRBJ2-7; TRBD2 agrees at 8 bases. V was clipped by 2 bases and J by 1 base; unmatched bases: 13. Germline lookup yields CDR1 KGHSH and CDR2 LQKENI. This CDR3 spans 18 amino acids. CDR3 nucleotides: TGTGCCAGCTCACCAATAAATACGGGAGGGGTCGGATCCTACGAGCAGTACTTC. It codes for CASSPINTGGVGSYEQYF.

The CDR3 spells CASRLAGGGPYEQYF. CDR3 in DNA: TGCGCCAGCAGACTGGCGGGGGGTGGGCCCTACGAGCAGTACTTC. The V and J genes are TRBV5-1 and TRBJ2-7; TRBD2 aligns across 8 bases. The V segment lost 5 bases and the J segment 2 bases; nucleotides outside the gene matches: 9. This CDR3 has 15 residues. Germline CDR1 SGHRS, CDR2 YFSETQ.

The chain recombines TRBV11-2 with TRBJ2-1; 8 positions match TRBD2. The length of the CDR3 is 13 residues. The V segment lost 6 bases and the J segment 5 bases; nucleotides outside the gene matches: 3. CDR1 and CDR2 (germline): SGHAT, FQNNGV. The CDR3 loop reads CASRWREDNEQFF. DNA for the CDR3: TGTGCCAGCAGATGGCGGGAGGACAATGAGCAGTTCTTC.

The J gene is TRBJ2-6, the V gene TRBV27, with 7 bases lining up with TRBD1. CDR1 MNHEY and CDR2 SMNVEV come from the germline V gene (reference sequence). The junction had 4 bases not matched to a gene; V was cut back by 8 bases and J by 0 bases. There are 15 residues in the CDR3. The CDR3, as DNA: TGTGCCAGCGGAGACAGGGCCTCTGGGGCCAACGTCCTGACTTTC. It codes for CASGDRASGANVLTF.

The V and J genes are TRBV18 and TRBJ1-2; D remains ambiguous. There are 14 residues in the CDR3. The V gene's germline CDR1 is KGHSH and CDR2 LQKENI. Between the trimmed V and J ends, which lost 3 bases and 0 bases, there was a span of 8 bases. The CDR3 DNA reads as TGTGCCAGCTCACCCTCGGGAACTAACTATGGCTACACCTTC. Its translation is CASSPSGTNYGYTF.

This sequence joins TRBV9 and TRBJ2-7; D unresolved. The CDR3 consists of 13 residues. V shed 7 bases and J shed 0 bases, with 11 bases lying between them. Germline CDR1 is SGDLS and CDR2 is YYNGEE. CDR3 loop: CASSPQNSYEQYF. The DNA of the CDR3 is TGTGCCAGCTCCCCTCAGAACTCCTACGAGCAGTACTTC.

This clone showed up just a few times. This sequence joins TRBV4-2 and TRBJ2-1; 8 nucleotides agree with TRBD2. V was pared by 6 bases and J by 5 bases, with 6 bases of the junction left unmatched. The germline CDR1 and CDR2 sequences are LGHNA and YNFKEQ. This CDR3 is built from 14 residues. The CDR3 protein is CASRAGLDDNEQFF. CDR3 bases: TGTGCCAGCAGGGCGGGACTAGACGACAATGAGCAGTTCTTC.

This chain connects TRBV6-1 to TRBJ2-5; tentatively, D is TRBD1 (5 bases). This CDR3 contains 15 residues. Germline V gene lookup returns CDR1 MNHNS and CDR2 SASEGT. Trimming took 6 bases from V and 5 from J, leaving 19 bases between them. The CDR3 sequence is CASRAGFLIGETQYF. DNA for the CDR3: TGTGCCAGCAGAGCAGGGTTCCTTATCGGGGAGACCCAGTACTTC.

J is TRBJ1-4 and V is TRBV6-1; 11 bases map to TRBD1. CDR3 length: 17 amino acids. Per the germline V gene, CDR1 is MNHNS and CDR2 is SASEGT. The V and J ends lost 4 bases and 1 base, in that order; junction bases with no gene match: 5. CDR3 residues: CASSGRDRGKTNEKLFF. The CDR3 coding sequence is TGTGCCAGCAGTGGTAGGGACAGGGGGAAAACTAATGAAAAACTGTTTTTT.

The genes are TRBV9 and TRBJ1-1; maybe TRBD1 (5 bases). V dropped 3 bases and J dropped 3 bases, with 15 bases sitting between them. The germline V gene encodes CDR1 SGDLS and CDR2 YYNGEE. This CDR3 is built from 15 residues. CDR3: CASSAMYGGYTEAFF. The CDR3 coding sequence is TGTGCCAGCAGCGCCATGTACGGGGGGTACACTGAAGCTTTCTTT.